These 23 T cell receptor beta chains came from one sample sequenced in a study of blood T cell repertoires in COVID-19. Using immunoSEQ multiplex PCR, the repertoire was profiled, and TCRdb retains in-frame clones only, with some absent. This table holds about 280,000 clones, approximately 83% found once. The sequenced sample consisted of peripheral blood. The receptor set was obtained from a woman aged 50 to 60 who had recovered from COVID-19.

There are a few counts of this clone. The rearrangement links TRBV5-5 to TRBJ1-1, with TRBD1 as a possible D gene (6 bases). Germline V CDR1 and CDR2: SGHKS, YYEKEE (reference sequence). V gave up 1 base and J gave up 6 bases, with 16 bases separating them. CDR3 size: 15 residues. The CDR3 nucleotides read TGTGCCAGCAGCTTGCTCAATCAGGGGTCAGCTGAAGCTTTCTTT. Protein sequence: CASSLLNQGSAEAFF.

The chain combines TRBV6-2 or TRBV6-3 with TRBJ2-1; D is unresolved. In germline, CDR1 is MNHEY, CDR2 SVGEGT. The V end was cut by 3 bases, the J end by 0 bases, with 12 bases between. The CDR3 length is 16 residues. CDR3 sequence (DNA): TGTGCCAGCAGTTATAATGTCGGTGGCTCCTACAATGAGCAGTTCTTC. As protein: CASSYNVGGSYNEQFF.

The chain joins TRBV6-5 to TRBJ2-1; no reliable D call. The CDR3 is 15 amino acids. V lost 2 bases to trimming and J lost 0 bases, with 8 bases between them. CDR1 is MNHEY and CDR2 is SVGAGI in the germline V gene. The CDR3 sequence is CASSYPRGSYNEQFF. CDR3 DNA sequence: TGTGCCAGCAGTTACCCGAGAGGCTCCTACAATGAGCAGTTCTTC.

The rearrangement links TRBV5-1 to TRBJ2-7; no clear D. Trimming removed 1 base from V and 7 bases from J, with 9 bases in between. CDR3 length: 12 amino acids. Germline loops: CDR1 SGHRS, CDR2 YFSETQ. CDR3 sequence: CASSLTPREQYF. The CDR3 nucleotides read TGCGCCAGCAGCTTGACACCTAGGGAGCAGTACTTC.

The CDR3 loop is CASSPGTGRGGNEKLFF. DNA of the CDR3: TGTGCCAGCAGTCCAGGGACAGGGCGAGGAGGTAATGAAAAACTGTTTTTT. The gene calls are TRBV28 and TRBJ1-4; 9 nucleotides match TRBD1. Germline CDR1 MDHEN, CDR2 SYDVKM. This CDR3 has 17 residues. Trimming at V came to 5 bases and at J to 4 bases, leaving 11 bases not matched to a gene.

V gene TRBV7-2 combines with J gene TRBJ1-3, with D tentatively TRBD1 (5 bases). The CDR3 has 16 amino acids. V was shortened by 1 base and J by 0 bases, with 10 bases between the two germline ends. Looked up from germline, CDR1 is SGHTA and CDR2 is FQGNSA. The CDR3 loop is CASSLVGGSSGNTIYF. The CDR3 DNA reads as TGTGCCAGCAGCTTAGTCGGGGGAAGCTCTGGAAACACCATATATTTT.

V gene TRBV4-3 combines with J gene TRBJ1-1; 10 bases fit TRBD1. There are 15 residues in the CDR3. The V segment lost 1 base and the J segment 4 bases; nucleotides outside the gene matches: 3. Per germline, CDR1 LGHNA and CDR2 YSLEER. The DNA for the CDR3 is TGCGCCAGCAGCCAAGGGACAGGGGGTAGCACTGAAGCTTTCTTT. This codes for CASSQGTGGSTEAFF.

The V call is TRBV6-2 or TRBV6-3, the J call TRBJ2-7; possible D gene TRBD2, 7 bases. V lost 4 bases, J lost 1 base, and 14 bases lay in between. This CDR3 has 15 amino acids. The germline V gene encodes CDR1 MNHEY and CDR2 SVGEGT. Here the CDR3 reads CASSSRGGGSYEQYF. CDR3 coding DNA: TGTGCCAGCAGTTCCCGGGGAGGGGGGTCCTACGAGCAGTACTTC.

The chain joins TRBV29-1 to TRBJ2-2; 7 positions agree with TRBD1. The CDR3 runs to 15 residues. With V trimmed by 6 bases and J by 1 base, 8 bases remained unmatched. In germline, CDR1 is SQVTM, CDR2 ANQGSEA. The CDR3 here is CSVLNRGRNTGELFF. Here the CDR3 DNA reads TGCAGCGTCCTGAACAGGGGTCGGAACACCGGGGAGCTGTTTTTT.

The rearrangement joins TRBV7-8 to TRBJ2-1; D not resolved. The CDR3 contains 11 residues. CDR1 is SGHVS and CDR2 is FQNEAQ in the germline V gene. V lost 2 bases to trimming and J lost 9 bases, with 5 bases between them. Here the CDR3 DNA reads TGTGCCAGCAGCTTAACTATTGAGCAGTTCTTC. Residues: CASSLTIEQFF.

V and J are TRBV2 and TRBJ2-1; TRBD1 agrees at 7 bases. The V and J ends lost 6 bases and 8 bases, in that order; junction bases with no gene match: 22. The CDR3 is 18 residues long. Germline CDR1 and CDR2: SNHLY and FYNNEI. CDR3 residues: CASRPPSGRPNQGDEQFF. The DNA for the CDR3 is TGTGCCAGCAGGCCCCCCTCGGGACGGCCAAACCAGGGGGATGAGCAGTTCTTC. The variable domain in full, with the rest retrieved from reference TRBV2 and TRBJ2-1, is EPEVTQTPSHQVTQMGQEVILRCVPISNHLYFYWYRQILGQKVEFLVSFYNNEISEKSEIFDDQFSVERPDGSNFTLKIRSTKLEDSAMYFCASRPPSGRPNQGDEQFFGPGTRLTVL.

This clone has a handful of counts. The J gene is TRBJ1-2, the V gene TRBV6-5; TRBD1 is a possible D gene (5 bases). V lost 0 bases to trimming and J lost 7 bases, with 12 bases between them. Per the germline V gene, CDR1 is MNHEY and CDR2 is SVGAGI. The CDR3 has 14 amino acids. The chain's CDR3 is CASSYSKQGGGYTF. In nucleotides, the CDR3 is TGTGCCAGCAGTTACTCGAAGCAGGGAGGTGGCTACACCTTC.

This clone was counted between two and nine times. The V and J genes are TRBV5-1 and TRBJ1-1; D may be TRBD1 (6 bases). Germline assignment: CDR1 SGHRS and CDR2 YFSETQ. Trimming took off 2 bases at V and 4 bases at J, with 15 bases between the two ends. This CDR3 comprises 15 residues. This chain's CDR3 is CASSLQGTQGTEAFF. The CDR3 coding sequence is TGCGCCAGCAGCTTACAGGGAACCCAGGGCACTGAAGCTTTCTTT.

This rearrangement joins TRBV7-2 to TRBJ2-1; 9 bases agree with TRBD2. This CDR3 region has 16 residues. Germline V CDR1 and CDR2: SGHTA, FQGNSA. Losses at the gene ends were 3 bases for V and 2 bases for J; bases not matched to a gene: 5. The CDR3 here is CASSLAAGGPYNEQFF. CDR3 in DNA: TGTGCCAGCAGCTTGGCGGCGGGGGGGCCCTACAATGAGCAGTTCTTC. Filled out from reference TRBV7-2 and TRBJ2-1, the complete variable domain reads GAGVSQSPSNKVTEKGKDVELRCDPISGHTALYWYRQSLGQGLEFLIYFQGNSAPDKSGLPSDRFSAERTGGSVSTLTIQRTQQEDSAVYLCASSLAAGGPYNEQFFGPGTRLTVL.

This chain joins TRBV7-3 and TRBJ2-2; 11 bases fit TRBD2. V lost 10 bases, J lost 4 bases, and 2 bases stayed unmatched. The CDR3 contains 13 residues. The germline CDR1 and CDR2 sequences are SGHTA and FQGTGA. CDR3 in amino acids: CATGTSGTGELFF. Here the CDR3 DNA reads TGTGCCACCGGGACTAGCGGCACCGGGGAGCTGTTTTTT.

V is TRBV7-9 and J is TRBJ2-2; 9 nucleotides agree with TRBD1. Per the germline V gene, CDR1 is SEHNR and CDR2 is FQNEAQ (reference sequence). J lost 3 bases, V lost 11 bases, and 4 bases had no gene match. This CDR3 is 13 amino acids long. CDR3 sequence: CAGQGLDTGELFF. The CDR3 DNA reads TGTGCCGGACAGGGGTTGGACACCGGGGAGCTGTTTTTT. Filled out from reference TRBV7-9 and TRBJ2-2, the complete variable domain reads DTGVSQNPRHKITKRGQNVTFRCDPISEHNRLYWYRQTLGQGPEFLTYFQNEAQLEKSRLLSDRFSAERPKGSFSTLEIQRTEQGDSAMYLCAGQGLDTGELFFGEGSRLTVL.

The chain uses TRBV6-4 and TRBJ2-7, with D possibly TRBD1 on 5 matching bases. This CDR3 spans 15 amino acids. CDR1 MRHNA and CDR2 SNTAGT come from the germline V gene. V was trimmed by 8 bases and J by 7 bases, leaving 24 bases between them. Here the CDR3 reads CASRTGLGLLGEQYF. The DNA for the CDR3 is TGTGCCAGCCGTACGGGCCTGGGGCTTCTTGGGGAGCAGTACTTC.

V usage is TRBV9 and J usage is TRBJ1-6; D uncertain. Germline CDR1 reads SGDLS; CDR2 reads YYNGEE. The CDR3 loop spans 14 amino acids. V was clipped by 0 bases and J by 8 bases, with 9 bases between them. CDR3 loop: CASSVDLGDSPLHF. For the CDR3, the DNA is TGTGCCAGCAGCGTAGATCTGGGCGATTCACCCCTCCACTTT.

This chain links TRBV28 with TRBJ2-7; possibly TRBD1 for D (7 bases). Germline V gene lookup returns CDR1 MDHEN and CDR2 SYDVKM. The CDR3 totals 16 residues. The V and J ends lost 6 bases and 1 base respectively, with 19 bases between them. CDR3 sequence reads: CASSPSFAGQSYEQYF. The CDR3 nucleotides are TGTGCCAGCAGCCCCTCCTTTGCGGGACAGTCCTACGAGCAGTACTTC.

This rearrangement joins TRBV4-3 to TRBJ2-1, with 9 bases matching TRBD1. The junction had 11 bases not matched to a gene; V was cut back by 6 bases and J by 8 bases. CDR3 size: 15 residues. Germline lookup yields CDR1 LGHNA and CDR2 YSLEER. The chain's CDR3 is CASRSGDREADEQFF. For the CDR3, the DNA is TGCGCCAGCAGGTCGGGGGACAGGGAAGCGGATGAGCAGTTCTTC.

This sequence joins TRBV27 and TRBJ1-5, with D perhaps matching TRBD1 (5 bases). V was cut by 4 bases and J by 4 bases, with 8 bases left in between. Germline V lookup: CDR1 MNHEY, CDR2 SMNVEV (reference sequence). The CDR3 covers 13 residues. CDR3 residues: CASSSTVNQPQHF. As DNA, the CDR3 is TGTGCCAGCAGTTCGACAGTTAATCAGCCCCAGCATTTT.

This clone was counted only a few times. V gene TRBV9 combines with J gene TRBJ2-5; 9 nucleotides match TRBD1. This CDR3 spans 16 amino acids. CDR1 and CDR2 from the germline V gene are SGDLS and YYNGEE. V trimming: 0 bases; J trimming: 5 bases; junction bases outside the gene matches: 8. This CDR3 is CASSVGGTGSFETQYF. Written as DNA, the CDR3 is TGTGCCAGCAGCGTAGGTGGGACAGGGAGTTTCGAGACCCAGTACTTC.

In its sample, this clone was seen once. The chain carries TRBV7-2 and TRBJ2-7, with TRBD2 identical over 11 bases. In germline, CDR1 is SGHTA, CDR2 FQGNSA. The CDR3 extends over 16 amino acids. V shed 5 bases, J shed 2 bases, and the junction held 8 bases outside the gene matches. CDR3: CASSILAGVRAYEQYF. As DNA, the CDR3 is TGTGCCAGCAGCATACTAGCGGGAGTACGGGCCTACGAGCAGTACTTC.